A selection of T cell receptor beta chains follows, all from one sample in a study of CD8+CD57+ T cells in acquired aplastic anemia. In TCRdb, the reads were re-called with MiXCR into one record per CDR3 protein. The sample lists some 180,000 distinct CDR3 sequences; approximately 45% were seen once. The material sequenced was sorted CD4+, CD8+, or CD8+CD57+ T cells (not recorded which) from PBMCs. These receptors all come from a human donor in good health. The CDR3 runs from the conserved cysteine through the conserved F or W. Clone size is not always given. Where it is, it says once, few, many or a class for expanded clones.

size	J	V	CDR3
many	TRBJ2-5	TRBV10-3	CAISEPGLAGGETQYF
many	TRBJ2-5	TRBV12-3/TRBV12-4	CASSGQGVTETQYF
-	TRBJ2-7	TRBV7-6	CASSRAGSSYEQYF
-	TRBJ1-3	TRBV11-1	CAISLAPDRAGNTIYF
many	TRBJ2-7	TRBV20-1	CSARQAGVYEQYF
-	TRBJ2-7	TRBV12-3/TRBV12-4	CASSLRFGQRVLYEQYF
many	TRBJ1-1	TRBV14	CASSQLGQARTEAFF
many	TRBJ2-5	TRBV24-1	CATSVTGQETQYF
many	TRBJ2-7	TRBV6-1	CASSDKSGYEQYF
medium-sized	TRBJ1-6	TRBV24-1	CATSDGTRDNSPLHF
many	TRBJ2-1	TRBV6-1	CASGHETRSEQFF
few	TRBJ2-6	TRBV25-1	CASSPGQSSGANVLTF
-	TRBJ2-2	TRBV5-1	CASSLWALSGNTGELFF
-	TRBJ1-2	TRBV25-1	CASVDGGSDYTF
many	TRBJ1-1	TRBV4-1	CASSLLPRNTEAFF
many	TRBJ2-7	TRBV6-1	CASRSPRTSGRPSYEQYF
-	TRBJ1-6	TRBV19	CASGQGNYSPLHF
once	TRBJ2-3	TRBV19	CASRQGASDTQYF
-	TRBJ2-1	TRBV5-1	CASSEDDLVSGRPYNEQFF
many	TRBJ2-3	TRBV6-5	CASSYRGSTDTQYF
-	TRBJ2-2	TRBV20-1	CSARDGRGEGELFF
-	TRBJ1-1	TRBV10-2	CASSDQSAEAFF
many	TRBJ2-5	TRBV3-1	CASSQAGVQETQYF
many	TRBJ2-1	TRBV4-1	CASSQPTHQSYNEQFF
-	TRBJ1-1	TRBV12-3/TRBV12-4	CASSFGQNTEALF
-	TRBJ1-5	TRBV27	CASSLRGQASNQPQHF
-	TRBJ2-5	TRBV20-1	CSAVGWGETQYF
many	TRBJ1-2	TRBV19	CASRRQGRNGYTF
-	TRBJ1-1	TRBV2	CASSEGVDTEAFF
-	TRBJ1-2	TRBV12-3/TRBV12-4	CASSLSMGGYTF
many	TRBJ1-4	TRBV5-1	CASSFGGLNEKLFF
-	TRBJ1-1	TRBV10-3	CAIREQVNTEAFF
-	TRBJ2-5	TRBV5-4	CASSPGRGAKETQYF
many	TRBJ1-2	TRBV2	CASSKMDRAYYGYTF
once	TRBJ1-2	TRBV29-1	CSVGGQATNGYTF
many	TRBJ2-1	TRBV4-1	CASSRSEGGNEQFF
many	TRBJ2-5	TRBV4-2	CASSRELGLETQYF
many	TRBJ2-2	TRBV9	CASSVQGANTGELFF
many	TRBJ2-5	TRBV3-1	CASSQDWGGKTQYF
-	TRBJ1-4	TRBV2	CASSEGRGKSREKLFF
many	TRBJ2-3	TRBV6-1	CASTSGEPVKYF
-	TRBJ2-3	TRBV12-3/TRBV12-4	CASRIYRDRGASTDTQYF
many	TRBJ2-1	TRBV5-1	CASRGYSYNEQFF
many	TRBJ2-5	TRBV7-2	CASSPWTTRETQYF
many	TRBJ1-5	TRBV24-1	CATSKGQGINQPQHF
many	TRBJ2-2	TRBV7-9	CASSLTPGLARTGELFF
many	TRBJ2-7	TRBV11-3	CASSLSGAGGAYEQYF
-	TRBJ1-5	TRBV19	CASSIPGNQPQHF